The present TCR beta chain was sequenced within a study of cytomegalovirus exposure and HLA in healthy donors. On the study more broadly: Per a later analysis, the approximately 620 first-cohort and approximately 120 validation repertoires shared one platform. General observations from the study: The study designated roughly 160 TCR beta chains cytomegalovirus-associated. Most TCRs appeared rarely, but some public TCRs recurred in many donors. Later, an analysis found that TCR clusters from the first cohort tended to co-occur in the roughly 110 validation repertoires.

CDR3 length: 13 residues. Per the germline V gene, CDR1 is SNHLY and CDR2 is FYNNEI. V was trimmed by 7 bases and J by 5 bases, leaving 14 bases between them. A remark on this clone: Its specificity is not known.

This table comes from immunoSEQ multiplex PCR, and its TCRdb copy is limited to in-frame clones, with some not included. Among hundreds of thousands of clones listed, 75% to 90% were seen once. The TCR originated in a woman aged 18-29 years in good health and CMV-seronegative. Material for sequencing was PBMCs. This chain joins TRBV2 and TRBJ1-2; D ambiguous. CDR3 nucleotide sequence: TGTGCCAGCAACGACCCGTTGGGGTATGGCTACACCTTC. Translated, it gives CASNDPLGYGYTF.